This T cell receptor beta chain was profiled in a study of shared clonotypes between healthy human individuals. Generated by immunoSEQ multiplex PCR, the TCRdb table keeps only in-frame clones and is missing some. The sample holds 450,000 to 600,000 clones; about four fifths are singletons and the top ten take around 13%. Germline CDR1 reads SGHTA; CDR2 reads FQGTGA. Trimming pared 5 bases from V and 7 bases from J, leaving 14 bases between. The CDR3 sequence is 14 residues long. The source material was PBMCs. The chain is built from TRBV7-3 and TRBJ2-2, with a possible D match to TRBD1 (5 bases). The clonotype originates from a woman aged 40-49 years in good health. Some clones in this sample may be carry-over from other donors' samples. The CDR3 sequence: CASSPSQGVGELFF. CDR3 DNA sequence: TGTGCCAGCAGCCCATCTCAAGGGGTCGGGGAGCTGTTTTTT.